Below are 16 T cell receptor beta chains sequenced from a single sample in a study of human versus mouse CDR3 diversity and MHC coevolution (dated by TCRdb to 2015 to 2018). Library construction relied on the immunoSEQ multiplex PCR assay. Sourced from immuneACCESS, this table was stored by TCRdb with only in-frame sequences that have V and J called. A share of the clones is absent; for the studies checked, an unresolved V gene accounts for under half, and the remainder has no known explanation. The sample profile shows tens of thousands of clones; 85% to 95% of them were found once. The top ten clonotypes cover approximately 17% of the sample. The sample taken for sequencing was naive CD4+ T cells from blood. Read against the paper, the sample's cell subset or site label means: CD45RO-negative CD62L-positive naive CD4 T cells. These TCRs come from a person aged 55 to 75 in good health.

The CDR3 coding sequence is TGTGCCAGCAGCTCCTCGACAGTTTCTGGCAACGAGCAGTACTTC. This codes for CASSSSTVSGNEQYF. The V and J genes are TRBV11-3 and TRBJ2-7; D is perhaps TRBD1 (5 bases). The CDR3 has 15 amino acids. The germline gives CDR1 SGHNT, CDR2 YENEEA. V was shortened by 4 bases and J by 5 bases, with 18 bases between the two germline ends.

CDR3 nucleotides: TGTGCCAGCAGTGAATACAGGCCGTCGGCCACCGGGGAGCTGTTTTTT. Translated, it gives CASSEYRPSATGELFF. The V call is TRBV6-1, the J call TRBJ2-2; D is possibly TRBD1 (5 bases). V was trimmed by 2 bases and J by 4 bases, leaving 14 bases between them. There are 16 residues in the CDR3. The V gene's germline CDR1 is MNHNS and CDR2 SASEGT.

V usage is TRBV2 and J usage is TRBJ2-3; TRBD2 matches 10 bases. The CDR3 has 16 residues. In germline, CDR1 is SNHLY, CDR2 FYNNEI. Trimming removed 7 bases from V and 2 bases from J; junction bases left unmatched: 9. The CDR3 DNA reads as TGTGCCAGCAAGGACGTAGCGGGAGGCTTCACAGATACGCAGTATTTT. Protein product: CASKDVAGGFTDTQYF.

This chain links TRBV7-2 with TRBJ2-7; possibly TRBD2 for D (5 bases). The V end lost 5 bases, the J end lost 6 bases, and 17 bases lay between the germline ends. In germline, CDR1 is SGHTA, CDR2 FQGNSA. The CDR3 extends over 14 amino acids. DNA of the CDR3: TGTGCCAGCAGCCCTAATGCGGGCCCCCTCGAGCAGTACTTC. It translates to CASSPNAGPLEQYF.

This CDR3 is CASSLQGIETQYF. CDR3 sequence (DNA): TGTGCCAGCAGCCTACAGGGGATTGAGACCCAGTACTTC. The chain has TRBV5-4 and TRBJ2-5; 7 nucleotides match TRBD1. The CDR3 sequence is 13 residues long. Losses at the gene ends were 4 bases for V and 5 bases for J; bases not matched to a gene: 5. Germline loops: CDR1 SGHNT, CDR2 YYREEE (reference sequence).

The rearrangement links TRBV19 to TRBJ2-3, with TRBD2 matching 14 bases. The CDR3 runs 16 residues. CDR1 is LNHDA and CDR2 is SQIVND in the germline V gene (reference sequence). V trimming: 4 bases; J trimming: 4 bases; junction bases outside the gene matches: 4. CDR3 bases: TGTGCCAGTAGTACTGGGACTAGCGGGAGCGCAGATACGCAGTATTTT. Translated, it gives CASSTGTSGSADTQYF.

The chain joins TRBV5-1 to TRBJ2-1; TRBD1 agrees at 7 bases. Germline V gene sequence: CDR1 SGHRS, CDR2 YFSETQ. The CDR3 runs 14 residues. Trimming removed 4 bases from V and 4 bases from J; junction bases left unmatched: 5. The CDR3 loop reads CASSRDSAYNEQFF. The CDR3 DNA reads as TGCGCCAGCAGCCGGGACAGTGCATACAATGAGCAGTTCTTC.

The CDR3 here is CASSRTGGADTQYF. CDR3 nucleotides: TGTGCCAGCAGCCGGACAGGGGGGGCAGATACGCAGTATTTT. The gene calls are TRBV11-2 and TRBJ2-3, with TRBD1 matching 10 bases. The J segment lost 4 bases and the V segment lost 5 bases, leaving 3 bases of the junction unmatched. The CDR3 spans 14 residues. Germline CDR1 and CDR2: SGHAT and FQNNGV.

V is TRBV12-5 and J is TRBJ2-4, with TRBD2 matching 13 bases. The ends lost 6 bases at V and 15 bases at J; junction bases unmatched: 8. CDR3 length: 13 residues. Germline V gene lookup returns CDR1 LGHNT and CDR2 FRNRAP. The CDR3 region is CASGLGLAGALYF. CDR3 DNA: TGTGCTAGTGGCTTAGGACTAGCGGGAGCACTGTACTTC.

The V gene is TRBV15, the J gene TRBJ2-2; 14 nucleotides line up with TRBD2. V shed 3 bases, J shed 4 bases, and the junction held 4 bases outside the gene matches. CDR1 is LNHNV, CDR2 YYDKDF, per germline (reference sequence). The CDR3 sequence is 17 residues long. CDR3 region: CATSRGLAGDGTGELFF. The CDR3 region has the DNA TGTGCCACCAGCAGGGGACTAGCGGGAGATGGCACCGGGGAGCTGTTTTTT.

This chain connects TRBV29-1 to TRBJ1-5, with a weak D call TRBD1 (5 bases). Trimming cost V 5 bases and J 5 bases, with 13 bases left between them. The CDR3 has 13 residues. Germline loops: CDR1 SQVTM, CDR2 ANQGSEA. The CDR3: CSVTGGDDQPQHF. DNA for the CDR3: TGCAGCGTTACGGGGGGGGACGATCAGCCCCAGCATTTT.

The gene calls are TRBV10-3 and TRBJ2-5, with 7 bases that match TRBD1. Germline values: CDR1 ENHRY, CDR2 SYGVKD. Trimming took 3 bases from V and 4 from J; bases not matched to a gene: 11. CDR3 length equals 16 residues. CDR3: CAISEQGYREGETQYF. The CDR3 nucleotides read TGTGCCATCAGTGAACAGGGGTACCGCGAAGGAGAGACCCAGTACTTC.

V is TRBV5-4 and J is TRBJ1-4; D remains ambiguous. The V end lost 4 bases, the J end lost 6 bases, and 10 bases lay between the germline ends. This CDR3 has 13 residues. The germline gives CDR1 SGHNT, CDR2 YYREEE (reference sequence). CDR3 in amino acids: CASSRSGDEKLFF. DNA of the CDR3: TGTGCCAGCAGCCGGTCCGGAGATGAAAAACTGTTTTTT.

This rearrangement joins TRBV2 to TRBJ2-7; D possibly corresponds to TRBD2 (6 bases). This CDR3 is built from 14 residues. The germline V and J ends were trimmed by 7 bases and 0 bases, with 13 bases remaining between them. Looked up from germline, CDR1 is SNHLY and CDR2 is FYNNEI. The CDR3 DNA is TGTGCCAGCATGCCGGACGGGAGCTCCTACGAGCAGTACTTC. Its translation: CASMPDGSSYEQYF.

The chain couples TRBV5-1 to TRBJ2-3; D possibly corresponds to TRBD2 (6 bases). Deletions cut 0 bases from V and 3 bases from J, with 8 bases between. Germline V gives CDR1 SGHRS, CDR2 YFSETQ. The CDR3 consists of 14 residues. CDR3 residues: CASSLGEATDTQYF. The CDR3, as DNA: TGCGCCAGCAGCTTGGGGGAGGCTACAGATACGCAGTATTTT.

The chain combines TRBV5-1 with TRBJ1-2, with TRBD1 as a possible D gene (5 bases). Per the germline V gene, CDR1 is SGHRS and CDR2 is YFSETQ. Trimming stripped 3 bases from V and 5 bases from J, with 14 bases between. The CDR3 sequence is 14 residues long. CDR3 nucleotide sequence: TGCGCCAGCAGCTCGTCTACCGGGGGGTATGGCTACACCTTC. Protein product: CASSSSTGGYGYTF.